These 15 T cell receptor beta chains were sequenced from one sample in a study of T cells in Graves' hyperthyroidism and ophthalmopathy. Amplification yielded TCR beta CDR3 regions, with RNA transcripts as the source. First-round RT-PCR with HTBI primers amplified the TCR CDR3 region. From the multiplex PCR reads, TCRdb called clonotypes with MiXCR, one entry per CDR3 protein. The sample carries around 520,000 distinct CDR3 sequences, 11% to 15% recorded once. The sample consisted of blood. The receptors were gathered from a woman aged 40 to 50 with Graves' hyperthyroidism.

This clonotype occurred many times. This chain connects TRBV27 to TRBJ1-5, with 12 positions matching TRBD1. The V and J ends lost 2 bases and 1 base, in that order; junction bases with no gene match: 12. Germline-derived CDR1 and CDR2 are MNHEY and SMNVEV (reference sequence). There are 20 residues in the CDR3. CDR3 DNA sequence: TGTGCCAGCAGTTTAAGAATGGCGGGACAGGGGGCGAGGAGCAATCAGCCCCAGCATTTT. Amino acids: CASSLRMAGQGARSNQPQHF.

At least ten counts were recorded for this clonotype. The V call is TRBV12-3 or TRBV12-4, the J call TRBJ2-2; TRBD1 matches 9 bases. V trimming: 6 bases; J trimming: 5 bases; junction bases outside the gene matches: 7. The CDR3 runs to 15 residues. The CDR3 DNA reads as TGTGCCAGCAGCAGGGACAGGGTGCGAACCGGGGAGCTGTTTTTT. As protein: CASSRDRVRTGELFF.

Many counts were recorded for this clonotype. The chain carries TRBV20-1 and TRBJ2-5, with no clear D. Between the trimmed V and J ends, which lost 6 bases and 2 bases, there was a span of 19 bases. The CDR3 has 15 residues. CDR1 and CDR2 from the germline V gene are DFQATT and SNEGSKA (reference sequence). The CDR3 DNA follows: TGCAGTGCCCCAAAGGGAAGGATACCTCAAGAGACCCAGTACTTC. Translation gives CSAPKGRIPQETQYF.

To note about this clonotype: A much larger clone differs by one base, so this may be a read error. The chain uses TRBV6-1 and TRBJ1-5, with D possibly matching TRBD1 (5 bases). The V and J ends lost 2 bases and 6 bases respectively, with 11 bases between them. The CDR3 covers 14 residues. Germline CDR1 is MNHNS and CDR2 is SASEGT. CDR3 sequence: CASSEFPGGQPQHF. In DNA form, the CDR3 reads TGTGCCAGCAGTGAATTCCCTGGGGGTCAGCCCCAGCATTTT.

This clonotype was seen only once. V gene TRBV10-3 combines with J gene TRBJ2-2; perhaps TRBD2 as D (6 bases). V shed 10 bases and J shed 3 bases, with 18 bases lying between them. The germline gives CDR1 ENHRY, CDR2 SYGVKD. This CDR3 comprises 15 residues. Here the CDR3 reads CATLLWRDDTGELFF. The CDR3 DNA reads as TGTGCCACCCTATTGTGGCGGGATGACACCGGGGAGCTGTTTTTT.

This clonotype has just a few counts. The final CDR3 position lacks the conserved phenylalanine or tryptophan, pointing to a likely read error. The V call is TRBV6-1, the J call TRBJ1-2; no reliable D call. V was cut by 0 bases and J by 8 bases, with 13 bases left in between. CDR1 is MNHNS, CDR2 SASEGT, per germline. This CDR3 has 14 amino acids. The CDR3 is CASSEARRFPGYTL. CDR3 DNA: TGTGCCAGCAGTGAAGCGCGACGATTCCCAGGCTACACCCTC.

The rearrangement links TRBV27 to TRBJ1-1, with TRBD1 identical over 9 bases. The ends lost 6 bases at V and 0 bases at J; junction bases unmatched: 8. The CDR3 runs 16 residues. Germline-derived CDR1 and CDR2 are MNHEY and SMNVEV (reference sequence). CDR3 nucleotides: TGTGCCAGCAGACCCGGGACAGGGCCCGTGAACACTGAAGCTTTCTTT. Protein: CASRPGTGPVNTEAFF.

The table lists this clonotype with many counts. This chain joins TRBV27 and TRBJ2-1, with 10 bases fitting TRBD2. Trimming removed 8 bases from V and 4 bases from J; junction bases left unmatched: 8. The CDR3 is 15 residues long. From germline, CDR1 is MNHEY and CDR2 SMNVEV (reference sequence). This CDR3 reads CASGLAGDLYNEQFF. The DNA for the CDR3 is TGTGCCAGCGGGCTAGCGGGAGATCTTTACAATGAGCAGTTCTTC.

J is TRBJ2-2 and V is TRBV7-9; D tentatively reads TRBD1 or TRBD2 (5 bases each). Germline V gene sequence: CDR1 SEHNR, CDR2 FQNEAQ (reference sequence). V gave up 5 bases and J gave up 8 bases, with 15 bases separating them. The CDR3 has 14 residues. The CDR3 DNA sequence: TGTGCCAGCAGCCAAGGGACCTCTGGGGGGGAGCTGTTTTTT. This gives the protein CASSQGTSGGELFF.

This sequence joins TRBV4-1 and TRBJ1-2; no clear D gene. Trimming took 2 bases from V and 6 from J, leaving 4 bases between them. Germline loops: CDR1 MGHRA, CDR2 YSYEKL. There are 11 residues in the CDR3. The CDR3 reads CASSQTDGYTF. CDR3 DNA: TGCGCCAGCAGCCAAACGGATGGCTACACCTTC.

The gene calls are TRBV4-1 and TRBJ1-5, with D perhaps matching TRBD1 (6 bases). Trimming cost V 0 bases and J 2 bases, with 14 bases left between them. The CDR3 runs 17 residues. Looked up from germline, CDR1 is MGHRA and CDR2 is YSYEKL. CDR3 coding DNA: TGCGCCAGCAGCCAAGACTGGGGGGCTTACGGCAATCAGCCCCAGCATTTT. As protein: CASSQDWGAYGNQPQHF.

A note on this clonotype: The junction and the germline gene differ at one end; a read error may be behind it. The J gene is TRBJ2-5, the V gene TRBV11-2, with D perhaps being TRBD1 or TRBD2 (5 bases each). Germline loops: CDR1 SGHAT, CDR2 FQNNGV. This CDR3 comprises 15 residues. CDR3 in DNA: TGTGTCAGCAGCCTCGGGACGCACAACCAAGAGACCCAGTACTTC. It specifies CVSSLGTHNQETQYF.

The chain joins TRBV13 to TRBJ2-1, with TRBD2 matching over 12 bases. Germline CDR1 PRHDT, CDR2 FYEKMQ (reference sequence). This CDR3 is built from 17 residues. J lost 9 bases, V lost 4 bases, and 13 bases had no gene match. The CDR3 sequence is CASSSRLAGGPGGEQFF. CDR3 DNA: TGTGCCAGCAGCTCCCGTCTAGCGGGAGGGCCCGGGGGTGAGCAGTTCTTC.

This clonotype was seen ten or more times. V usage is TRBV29-1 and J usage is TRBJ2-1; 7 bases are a match to TRBD2. This CDR3 contains 15 residues. V lost 7 bases, J lost 0 bases, and 9 bases stayed unmatched. Looked up from germline, CDR1 is SQVTM and CDR2 is ANQGSEA. CDR3 in DNA: TGCAGCGCCCCGTGGGGCGGGAGCTCCTACAATGAGCAGTTCTTC. It yields the protein CSAPWGGSSYNEQFF.

The V call is TRBV20-1, the J call TRBJ1-2; 9 bases map to TRBD1. The CDR3 length is 12 residues. CDR1 DFQATT and CDR2 SNEGSKA come from the germline V gene (reference sequence). Trimming cost V 5 bases and J 6 bases; bases outside gene matches: 4. The DNA of the CDR3 is TGCAGTGCTTTGACAGGGGGGAATGGCTACACCTTC. This encodes CSALTGGNGYTF.